This T cell receptor (beta chain) was captured by sequencing in a study of blood T cell repertoires in COVID-19. The wider study: The United States, Italy and Spain provided the acute and convalescent COVID-19 samples. T cells, B-cell-depleted T cells, or PBMCs supplied cDNA or gDNA.

V shed 6 bases and J shed 0 bases, with 10 bases lying between them. There are 14 residues in the CDR3. Germline V gene lookup returns CDR1 SEHNR and CDR2 FQNEAQ (reference sequence). Original processing notes: Amplification from reference gene primers served as the basis for estimated nucleated cell counts. Produced via immunoSEQ multiplex PCR; TCRdb's table is partial and in-frame only. From that table come the V and J calls and clone size; the DNA was used to work out D and trimming. The data contain roughly 230,000 clones, roughly 80% of them singletons. The TCR originated in a man aged 50 to 59 with active or convalescent COVID-19. Sequenced sample: peripheral blood. The V and J genes are TRBV7-9 and TRBJ2-3, with D tentatively TRBD1 (6 bases). The CDR3 DNA reads TGTGCCAGCAGTTACAGGGCCAGCACAGATACGCAGTATTTT. Translated, it gives CASSYRASTDTQYF.